A selection of T cell receptor beta chains follows, all from one sample in a study of blood T cell repertoires in COVID-19. TCRdb's table, derived via immunoSEQ multiplex PCR, lists solely in-frame clones and lacks some. The sample yields roughly 220,000 clones, about 87% seen once. The sample taken for sequencing was peripheral blood. All receptors derive from a man aged 60 to 69 with acute or convalescent COVID-19. Both conserved end residues are part of each CDR3. The D gene is left open where the match is weak. Clone sizes are given selectively: once, few, many, or a class where the clone is expanded.

TRBJ2-7 TRBV29-1 - - TGCAGCGCACTGACTAGAGATTACGAGCAGTACTTC CSALTRDYEQYF
TRBJ2-5 TRBV4-2 - - TGTGCCAGCAGCGGGGGGTACCAAGAGACCCAGTACTTC CASSGGYQETQYF
TRBJ2-3 TRBV6-5 - - TGTGCCAGCAGCCCCCGGAGGGGACGCGATACGCAGTATTTT CASSPRRGRDTQYF
TRBJ2-7 TRBV20-1 - - TGCAGTGCTAGTTCGGGGTTCGGATCCTACGAGCAGTACTTC CSASSGFGSYEQYF
TRBJ1-2 TRBV5-4 TRBD1 - TGTGCCAGCACCAGCTGGAAGGGGGCGCTTCTTGGCTACACCTTC CASTSWKGALLGYTF
TRBJ2-3 TRBV9 - - TGTGCCAGCAGCGTAGGAGGGGCTAGCGGCACAGATACGCAGTATTTT CASSVGGASGTDTQYF
TRBJ2-3 TRBV11-2 TRBD1 - TGTGCCAGCAGCTTCCCTCAGGGGGCCAGAACAGATACGCAGTATTTT CASSFPQGARTDTQYF
TRBJ1-1 TRBV6-5 - - TGTGCCAGCAGTCAGCGGGAGAACACTGAAGCTTTCTTT CASSQRENTEAFF
TRBJ2-3 TRBV5-4 TRBD2 once TGTGCCAGCAGCGTCCCGACTAGCGGGGTTGGCACAGATACGCAGTATTTT CASSVPTSGVGTDTQYF
TRBJ2-3 TRBV9 - - TGTGCCAGCAGCGTAAATTTGCGGTCAGATACGCAGTATTTT CASSVNLRSDTQYF
TRBJ2-7 TRBV7-9 TRBD1 - TGTGCCAGCAGCCGACAGGGGGGCGAGCAGTACTTC CASSRQGGEQYF
TRBJ1-2 TRBV4-3 - - TGCGCCAGCAGCCAAATTGGGGGCAATGGCTACACCTTC CASSQIGGNGYTF
TRBJ1-1 TRBV4-2 TRBD1 - TGTGCCAGCAGCCTAGCAGGGGCAGGGGGTTTGAACACTGAAGCTTTCTTT CASSLAGAGGLNTEAFF
TRBJ2-1 TRBV7-9 TRBD2 - TGTGCCAGCAGCCACCTAACGGCTAGCGGGGCCTACAATGAGCAGTTCTTC CASSHLTASGAYNEQFF
TRBJ1-2 TRBV7-9 - - TGTGCCAGCAGCCAGACAGATTTCTATGGCTACACCTTC CASSQTDFYGYTF
TRBJ2-3 TRBV13 - - TGTGCCAGCAGTCAACTGACCAGCGGCACAGATACGCAGTATTTT CASSQLTSGTDTQYF
TRBJ1-1 TRBV29-1 TRBD1 - TGCAGCGTTCGGAGGACAGGGTCTGAAGCTTTCTTT CSVRRTGSEAFF
TRBJ1-6 TRBV7-6 TRBD1 - TGTGCCAGCAGCTTAGCGGGGCCAGGGGGCTTGATGTCACCCCTCCACTTT CASSLAGPGGLMSPLHF
TRBJ1-5 TRBV19 TRBD1 - TGTGCCAGTAGCCCAAGGGACAGGGGCAATCAGCCCCAGCATTTT CASSPRDRGNQPQHF
TRBJ2-7 TRBV29-1 TRBD1 - TGCAGCGGGGGGGACAGGGCCGAGCAGTACTTC CSGGDRAEQYF
TRBJ1-1 TRBV5-1 - - TGCGCCAGCCGGTGCACTGAAGCTTTCTTT CASRCTEAFF
TRBJ2-5 TRBV2 TRBD2 once TGTGCCAGCAGCGAACCGCGGGGGAGTCAAGAGACCCAGTACTTC CASSEPRGSQETQYF
TRBJ2-3 TRBV9 - - TGTGCCAGCAGCGAGGGTACGGCCCGGGGAGAAGATACGCAGTATTTT CASSEGTARGEDTQYF
TRBJ2-3 TRBV9 - - TGTGCCAGCAGCGGGTGGACTAGCACAGATACGCAGTATTTT CASSGWTSTDTQYF
TRBJ1-1 TRBV27 - - TGTGCCAGCAGTTTGAGAGCAGGGCTTGGCACTGAAGCTTTCTTT CASSLRAGLGTEAFF
TRBJ1-5 TRBV6-2/TRBV6-3 - - TGTGCCAGCAGCTCCGTCCTAGTCCCTCAGCCCCAGCATTTT CASSSVLVPQPQHF
TRBJ1-2 TRBV7-2 TRBD1 - TGTGCCAGCAGCGAGGGGGCACAGGTCCTCTATGGCTACACCTTC CASSEGAQVLYGYTF
TRBJ1-3 TRBV18 TRBD1 - TGTGCCAGCTCACCACTGGGAGCAGGGGGCGCGAAAGTAGGAAACACCATATATTTT CASSPLGAGGAKVGNTIYF
TRBJ2-1 TRBV5-8 - - TGTGCCAGCAGCTTGGCTCCTTCGCGGACTAATGAGCAGTTCTTC CASSLAPSRTNEQFF
TRBJ1-1 TRBV6-1 - - TGTGCCAGCACCGTGTTACAGGGACGGACTGAAGCTTTCTTT CASTVLQGRTEAFF
TRBJ1-3 TRBV27 - - TGTGCCAGCAGTTTAAGGAGGACAGTGGACCCTGGAAACACCATATATTTT CASSLRRTVDPGNTIYF
TRBJ2-7 TRBV27 TRBD1 - TGTGCCAGCAGTTTATCCTCTGACAGGGACGAGCAGTACTTC CASSLSSDRDEQYF
TRBJ1-4 TRBV18 - - TGTGCCAGCTCACCAGGAGTGGGTGAAAAACTGTTTTTT CASSPGVGEKLFF
TRBJ1-6 TRBV7-9 - - TGTGCCAGCAGCTTAGCGGGGGGTTCCTATAATTCACCCCTCCACTTT CASSLAGGSYNSPLHF
TRBJ2-7 TRBV10-2 TRBD1 - TGCGCCAGCAGTGAGGACAGGGTCTCCTACGAGCAGTACTTC CASSEDRVSYEQYF
TRBJ1-1 TRBV3-1/TRBV3-2 - - TGTGCCAGCAGCCTATTACAGGAGAACACTGAAGCTTTCTTT CASSLLQENTEAFF
TRBJ1-4 TRBV18 - - TGTGCCAGCTCTCTACGGTTCGGTGAAAAACTGTTTTTT CASSLRFGEKLFF
TRBJ2-3 TRBV14 TRBD2 - TGTGCCAGCAGCCAAGATCAGCGGGGGCTTTGGTCAGATACGCAGTATTTT CASSQDQRGLWSDTQYF
TRBJ2-5 TRBV7-9 - - TGTGCCAGCAGCTCCGGACTGACAGTGCCCCCAGGGGACCAGTACTTC CASSSGLTVPPGDQYF
TRBJ1-5 TRBV5-5 - few TGTGCCAGCAGCTCAGACAGAGACAATCAGCCCCAGCATTTT CASSSDRDNQPQHF
TRBJ1-5 TRBV24-1 - - TGTGCCACCAGTGGCCAGGCCAATCAGCCCCAGCATTTT CATSGQANQPQHF
TRBJ1-5 TRBV19 TRBD1 - TGTGCCAGTAGTATAGGGAGGGGGCCAAATCAGCCCCAGCATTTT CASSIGRGPNQPQHF
TRBJ2-7 TRBV5-6 TRBD1 - TGTGCCAGCAGCCTACGTAGACAGGGGAAGTTGGGCGAGCAGTACTTC CASSLRRQGKLGEQYF
TRBJ1-2 TRBV7-2 - - TGTGCCAGCAGCCCTTACCGGACAGATACTAACTATGGCTACACCTTC CASSPYRTDTNYGYTF
TRBJ2-3 TRBV7-3 TRBD1 - TGTGCCAGCAGCCAGGGGGCAGATACGCAGTATTTT CASSQGADTQYF
TRBJ2-3 TRBV30 - once TGTGCCTGGAGTGTAAACAGGGGCACAGATACGCAGTATTTT CAWSVNRGTDTQYF
TRBJ2-2 TRBV5-8 TRBD2 few TGTGCCAGCAGCTTGATGGGGACTAGCGGATGGAACACCGGGGAGCTGTTTTTT CASSLMGTSGWNTGELFF
TRBJ1-6 TRBV11-2 TRBD1 once TGTGCCAGCAGCTGGGGACAGGGGGGGAACGCACCCCTCCACTTT CASSWGQGGNAPLHF
TRBJ1-2 TRBV25-1 - - TGTGCCAGCAGTGGAGGCGGATACTATGGCTACACCTTC CASSGGGYYGYTF
TRBJ2-1 TRBV5-1 TRBD2 - TGCGCCAGCAGCTTGACGCCTAGCGGGGGGGGTTACAATGAGCAGTTCTTC CASSLTPSGGGYNEQFF
TRBJ1-1 TRBV5-4 - - TGTGCCAGCAGCTCCCAAGAACGGAGGAACACTGAAGCTTTCTTT CASSSQERRNTEAFF
TRBJ2-7 TRBV3-1/TRBV3-2 TRBD2 - TGTGCCAGCAGCCCCTGGACTAGCGGGGGGCCTATGGAGCAGTACTTC CASSPWTSGGPMEQYF